The 17 T cell receptor beta chains below were found in one sample sequenced in a study of T cells in Graves' hyperthyroidism and ophthalmopathy. Researchers amplified the TCR beta CDR3 regions from RNA transcripts. RT-PCR in the first round (using the HTBI primer set) targeted the TCR CDR3. TCRdb recomputed calls from the multiplex PCR reads with MiXCR, one row per CDR3 protein. This repertoire shows under 650,000 distinct CDR3 sequences, about a sixth found once; its top ten account for 3.5% to 4%. What was sequenced was blood. The origin of the receptors is a woman in her twenties or thirties with Graves' hyperthyroidism.

This clonotype appeared many times. The rearrangement uses TRBV27 and TRBJ2-3, with D unclear. The CDR3 consists of 13 residues. V was cut by 4 bases and J by 4 bases, with 9 bases left in between. CDR1 and CDR2 from the germline V gene are MNHEY and SMNVEV (reference sequence). CDR3 nucleotide sequence: TGTGCCAGCAGTTCCCGCGGCTCAGATACGCAGTATTTT. As protein: CASSSRGSDTQYF.

A single count supports this clonotype. The chain uses TRBV19 and TRBJ2-5; D possibly corresponds to TRBD2 (6 bases). The ends were cut back, 0 bases at V and 5 bases at J, with 16 bases in the middle. The CDR3 totals 16 residues. Germline CDR1 LNHDA, CDR2 SQIVND (reference sequence). CDR3 DNA sequence: TGTGCCAGTAGTATAGAGCAGACCGCCGGAGGGGAGACCCAGTACTTC. Its translation: CASSIEQTAGGETQYF.

The sample holds many counts of this clonotype. The gene calls are TRBV12-3 or TRBV12-4 and TRBJ1-2; no firm D call. This CDR3 is built from 17 residues. V was cut by 3 bases and J by 4 bases, with 21 bases left in between. CDR3 residues: CASSFREPSMAPYGYTF. The CDR3 DNA is TGTGCCAGCAGTTTCCGAGAGCCGAGTATGGCACCCTATGGCTACACCTTC.

This rearrangement joins TRBV20-1 to TRBJ1-5; D gene ambiguous. The germline CDR1 and CDR2 sequences are DFQATT and SNEGSKA (reference sequence). This CDR3 has 14 amino acids. V lost 3 bases and J 2 bases, leaving 11 bases between the germline ends. The CDR3, as DNA: TGCAGTGCTAGTCCTCCAGCCCGCAATCAGCCCCAGCATTTT. Translation: CSASPPARNQPQHF.

Many counts were recorded for this clonotype. The chain uses TRBV20-1 and TRBJ2-1, with 11 bases identical to TRBD2. V lost 6 bases and J lost 3; bases outside the gene matches: 1. The germline V gene has CDR1 DFQATT and CDR2 SNEGSKA (reference sequence). The CDR3 spans 13 residues. The CDR3, as DNA: TGCAGTGCCGGGACTAGCGGCTACAATGAGCAGTTCTTC. This sequence encodes CSAGTSGYNEQFF.

The chain employs TRBV20-1 and TRBJ1-2, with 11 bases lining up with TRBD1. This CDR3 contains 14 residues. Germline values: CDR1 DFQATT, CDR2 SNEGSKA (reference sequence). V was pared by 7 bases and J by 4 bases, with 8 bases of the junction left unmatched. CDR3 amino acids: CSVPGQGVSYGYTF. DNA of the CDR3: TGCAGTGTTCCGGGACAGGGGGTCTCCTATGGCTACACCTTC.

This clonotype has a handful of counts. V gene TRBV7-9 combines with J gene TRBJ2-7, with 10 bases that match TRBD1. The CDR3 is 15 residues long. CDR1 is SEHNR, CDR2 FQNEAQ, per germline (reference sequence). V gave up 5 bases and J gave up 5 bases; unmatched junction bases: 9. CDR3 nucleotide sequence: TGTGCCAGCAGCGTATGGATGACAGGGGGCGACGAGCAGTACTTC. It is translated as CASSVWMTGGDEQYF.

Many counts were recorded for this clonotype. This chain connects TRBV11-3 to TRBJ2-7; a weak D match, TRBD2 (6 bases). From germline, CDR1 is SGHNT and CDR2 YENEEA. CDR3 length: 14 amino acids. V was trimmed by 1 base and J by 6 bases, leaving 13 bases between them. The DNA of the CDR3 is TGTGCCAGCAGCTTAGGCGGGACCTGGGGCGAGCAGTACTTC. Amino acid sequence: CASSLGGTWGEQYF.

This chain links TRBV7-8 with TRBJ1-2; 7 nucleotides agree with TRBD1. Unmatched junction bases numbered 11, after V lost 1 base and J lost 6 bases. There are 16 residues in the CDR3. CDR1 SGHVS and CDR2 FQNEAQ come from the germline V gene. CDR3 residues: CASSLESGVRGNGYTF. DNA for the CDR3: TGTGCCAGCAGCTTAGAGTCAGGTGTCAGGGGGAATGGCTACACCTTC.

Comments on this clonotype: This may be a read error: a much more frequent sequence differs by one nucleotide. The rearrangement links TRBV2 to TRBJ2-3, with D perhaps TRBD1 or TRBD2 (5 bases each). V gave up 9 bases and J gave up 3 bases, with 19 bases separating them. The CDR3 covers 15 residues. Germline CDR1 SNHLY, CDR2 FYNNEI. CDR3 in amino acids: CARSRGRTGTDTQYF. DNA of the CDR3: TGTGCCAGAAGTAGGGGCCGCACGGGGACAGATACGCAGTATTTT.

In its sample, this clonotype was seen a few times. V is TRBV28 and J is TRBJ1-2, with D hard to call. This CDR3 has 13 residues. Between the trimmed V and J ends, which lost 2 bases and 7 bases, there was a span of 11 bases. The germline gives CDR1 MDHEN, CDR2 SYDVKM. DNA of the CDR3: TGTGCCAGCAGTTTAAGTTGGTGGGGTGGCTACACCTTC. Protein sequence: CASSLSWWGGYTF.

Ten or more counts support this clonotype. This chain uses TRBV28 with TRBJ2-2; 7 bases are a match to TRBD2. The CDR3 runs to 15 residues. Losses at the gene ends were 10 bases for V and 3 bases for J; bases not matched to a gene: 11. The germline V gene encodes CDR1 MDHEN and CDR2 SYDVKM. CDR3 bases: TGTGCCACCCTCCCAGCGGGGACCTACACCGGGGAGCTGTTTTTT. Protein product: CATLPAGTYTGELFF. Using reference TRBV28 and TRBJ2-2 for the parts outside the CDR3, the full variable domain is DVKVTQSSRYLVKRTGEKVFLECVQDMDHENMFWYRQDPGLGLRLIYFSYDVKMKEKGDIPEGYSVSREKKERFSLILESASTNQTSMYLCATLPAGTYTGELFFGEGSRLTVL.

This clonotype was observed a handful of times. The V gene is TRBV19, the J gene TRBJ2-1; 7 nucleotides agree with TRBD2. Germline V gene lookup returns CDR1 LNHDA and CDR2 SQIVND (reference sequence). The CDR3 extends over 16 amino acids. V lost 3 bases, J lost 2 bases, and 7 bases stayed unmatched. CDR3 nucleotides: TGTGCCAGTAGTATGACTCTAGCGGAGCCCTACAATGAGCAGTTCTTC. This encodes CASSMTLAEPYNEQFF.

This clonotype was detected only a few times. The chain uses TRBV29-1 and TRBJ2-2; no reliable D call. The CDR3 loop spans 13 amino acids. Trimming cost V 2 bases and J 8 bases, with 12 bases left between them. Germline CDR1 is SQVTM and CDR2 is ANQGSEA. CDR3 residues: CSVESSFSGELFF. The CDR3, as DNA: TGCAGCGTTGAATCGTCGTTTTCGGGGGAGCTGTTTTTT.

Only a few counts were recorded for this clonotype. This chain joins TRBV28 and TRBJ2-4; no clear D. V lost 6 bases to trimming and J lost 0 bases, with 12 bases between them. In germline, CDR1 is MDHEN, CDR2 SYDVKM. The CDR3 consists of 15 residues. CDR3 bases: TGTGCCAGCAGCCGACGTTCGGGAGCCAAAAACATTCAGTACTTC. This gives the protein CASSRRSGAKNIQYF.

This clonotype was picked up a small number of times. One end of the junction is discordant with germline, which a read error may explain. The genes are TRBV7-9 and TRBJ2-7, with 8 bases aligning to TRBD1. Germline V gene lookup returns CDR1 SEHNR and CDR2 FQNEAQ (reference sequence). CDR3 length: 16 amino acids. CDR3 residues: CASSLAAGGASNEQYF. CDR3 nucleotides: TGTGCCAGCAGCTTGGCCGCAGGGGGCGCCTCCAACGAGCAGTACTTC.

The rearrangement uses TRBV19 and TRBJ2-7, with no clear D. Trimming left V 10 bases short and J 6 bases short, with 19 bases between. This CDR3 is built from 13 residues. Per the germline V gene, CDR1 is LNHDA and CDR2 is SQIVND (reference sequence). The CDR3 bases are TGTGCCACTATCCCCCCCGACCACGGCGAGCAGTACTTC. It codes for CATIPPDHGEQYF.